Listed here are 10 T cell receptor beta chains from one sample, sequenced in a study of blood T cell repertoires in COVID-19. TCRdb keeps only in-frame clones here, not all; method: immunoSEQ multiplex PCR. The data hold 110,000 or so clones, with around 86% observed a single time. Sample: peripheral blood. All receptors come from a woman aged 70 to 79 with acute or convalescent COVID-19.

The chain recombines TRBV28 with TRBJ1-1; 7 bases are shared with TRBD1. Per the germline V gene, CDR1 is MDHEN and CDR2 is SYDVKM. The V gene end was trimmed by 1 base and the J gene end by 6 bases; junction bases not matched to a gene: 5. CDR3 length equals 14 residues. The CDR3 region has the DNA TGTGCCAGCAGTTTATTGACAGGGCGCGCTGAAGCTTTCTTT. Amino acid sequence: CASSLLTGRAEAFF. Complete variable domain (other parts from reference TRBV28 and TRBJ1-1): DVKVTQSSRYLVKRTGEKVFLECVQDMDHENMFWYRQDPGLGLRLIYFSYDVKMKEKGDIPEGYSVSREKKERFSLILESASTNQTSMYLCASSLLTGRAEAFFGQGTRLTVV.

This rearrangement joins TRBV28 to TRBJ1-4; 9 nucleotides agree with TRBD1. Trimming removed 4 bases from V and 8 bases from J; junction bases left unmatched: 5. The CDR3 contains 14 residues. Per the germline V gene, CDR1 is MDHEN and CDR2 is SYDVKM. CDR3 residues: CASSSGTGLEKLFF. The CDR3 DNA sequence: TGTGCCAGCAGTTCCGGGACAGGGCTCGAAAAACTGTTTTTT.

V is TRBV11-3 and J is TRBJ2-5; 12 positions match TRBD2. This CDR3 contains 19 residues. The germline V gene has CDR1 SGHNT and CDR2 YENEEA. V was pared by 5 bases and J by 7 bases, with 20 bases of the junction left unmatched. CDR3 loop: CASSHRLAGGGQTQVTQYF. CDR3 DNA sequence: TGTGCCAGCAGCCACCGGCTAGCGGGGGGGGGACAGACCCAGGTGACCCAGTACTTC.

In this sample, this clone turned up a few times. The chain has TRBV29-1 and TRBJ2-1, with 7 bases fitting TRBD2. With 4 bases clipped from V and 0 bases from J, the junction kept 0 bases outside the gene matches. The CDR3 sequence is 13 residues long. Looked up from germline, CDR1 is SQVTM and CDR2 is ANQGSEA. CDR3 sequence reads: CSVGTSSYNEQFF. The CDR3 DNA reads TGCAGCGTTGGGACTAGCTCCTACAATGAGCAGTTCTTC.

J is TRBJ2-1 and V is TRBV27; 11 positions agree with TRBD1. The V gene's germline CDR1 is MNHEY and CDR2 SMNVEV (reference sequence). The CDR3 consists of 15 residues. Unmatched junction bases numbered 10, after V lost 9 bases and J lost 6 bases. CDR3 in amino acids: CASSGPGQGGNEQFF. The CDR3 DNA reads as TGTGCCAGTTCCGGACCGGGACAGGGGGGCAATGAGCAGTTCTTC.

J is TRBJ2-1 and V is TRBV4-1; 12 nucleotides line up with TRBD2. V shed 2 bases, J shed 0 bases, and the junction held 2 bases outside the gene matches. Germline lookup yields CDR1 MGHRA and CDR2 YSYEKL. This CDR3 is built from 17 residues. The CDR3 DNA reads as TGCGCCAGCAGCCAACCGACTAGCGGGAGCTCCTACAATGAGCAGTTCTTC. It yields the protein CASSQPTSGSSYNEQFF.

Only one count was recorded for this clone. V and J are TRBV7-9 and TRBJ2-1; no clear D. In germline, CDR1 is SEHNR, CDR2 FQNEAQ (reference sequence). The CDR3 has 12 amino acids. Trimming removed 1 base from V and 8 bases from J, with 6 bases in between. CDR3 region: CASSLVRDEQFF. The CDR3 DNA is TGTGCCAGCAGCTTAGTACGGGATGAGCAGTTCTTC.

J is TRBJ1-3 and V is TRBV11-2; D is perhaps TRBD1 (5 bases). V was trimmed by 4 bases and J by 5 bases, leaving 15 bases between them. Germline loops: CDR1 SGHAT, CDR2 FQNNGV. The CDR3 has 15 residues. CDR3 sequence: CASSSQVDVRNTIYF. CDR3 sequence (DNA): TGTGCCAGCAGCTCACAGGTGGACGTTAGAAACACCATATATTTT.

V gene TRBV2 combines with J gene TRBJ1-3; D may be TRBD1 (5 bases). The V and J ends lost 7 bases and 6 bases respectively, with 13 bases between them. The germline V gene encodes CDR1 SNHLY and CDR2 FYNNEI. This CDR3 has 13 amino acids. CDR3 nucleotides: TGTGCCAGCAATCAGGGAACGGTAAACACCATATATTTT. Translating gives CASNQGTVNTIYF.

This clone was seen a few times. This chain uses TRBV7-8 with TRBJ2-2; D is unresolved. CDR3 length equals 16 residues. V was pared by 0 bases and J by 1 base, with 9 bases between. CDR1 SGHVS and CDR2 FQNEAQ come from the germline V gene. CDR3 sequence (DNA): TGTGCCAGCAGCTTAGCGGTGCGGAAGAACACCGGGGAGCTGTTTTTT. Translating gives CASSLAVRKNTGELFF.